The 31 T cell receptor beta chains below all came from one sample that was sequenced in a study of T and B cells in COVID-19 patients. Each TRB amplification used roughly 220-550 ng of genomic DNA from blood. Multiplex PCR with BIOMED2 TRB-A/B primer pools amplified TRB rearrangements. TCRdb re-analysed the multiplex PCR reads in MiXCR, keeping a single row per CDR3 protein. This table has roughly 15,000 distinct CDR3 sequences, roughly 29% appearing once. Sequencing input: blood. The receptors were gathered from a human donor who had recovered from COVID-19.

The genes are TRBV28 and TRBJ1-1, with a tentative D call TRBD1 (5 bases). The CDR3 is 13 amino acids. V shed 8 bases and J shed 1 base, with 11 bases lying between them. Germline values: CDR1 MDHEN, CDR2 SYDVKM. The CDR3 DNA sequence: TGTGCCAGCGAAGACAGTACGAACACTGAAGCTTTCTTT. Encoded protein: CASEDSTNTEAFF.

This clonotype is medium-sized within its sample. The chain links TRBV19 to TRBJ1-1; 7 bases fit TRBD1. Germline-derived CDR1 and CDR2 are LNHDA and SQIVND (reference sequence). The CDR3 runs to 15 residues. V lost 3 bases to trimming and J lost 1 base; unmatched junction nucleotides: 5. This CDR3 reads CASSMRDRKNTEAFF. DNA of the CDR3: TGTGCCAGTAGTATGCGGGACAGAAAGAACACTGAAGCTTTCTTT.

This sequence joins TRBV6-1 and TRBJ1-5, with 7 bases fitting TRBD1. CDR3 length equals 13 residues. Looked up from germline, CDR1 is MNHNS and CDR2 is SASEGT. With 6 bases clipped from V and 11 bases from J, the junction kept 10 bases outside the gene matches. The DNA for the CDR3 is TGTGCCAGCAGACATCAGGGGGGGGAGGCCCAGCATTTT. This translates into CASRHQGGEAQHF.

The chain joins TRBV11-2 to TRBJ2-3; 12 bases line up with TRBD2. There are 23 residues in the CDR3. Germline trimming cut 1 base from V and 3 bases from J; bases unmatched to any gene: 23. Germline loops: CDR1 SGHAT, CDR2 FQNNGV. CDR3 sequence: CASSLVGSGLAGGSQLITDTQYF. CDR3 bases: TGTGCCAGCAGCTTAGTGGGAAGCGGCCTAGCGGGGGGGTCCCAACTAATTACAGATACGCAGTATTTT.

This chain links TRBV5-1 with TRBJ2-1; 7 bases are shared with TRBD1. CDR1 and CDR2 from the germline V gene are SGHRS and YFSETQ. The CDR3 contains 15 residues. With V trimmed by 0 bases and J by 8 bases, 8 bases remained unmatched. DNA of the CDR3: TGCGCCAGCAGCTTGGCACAGGGGCAAGCGGATGAGCAGTTCTTC. This gives the protein CASSLAQGQADEQFF.

By share, this clonotype ranks as medium-sized. The J gene is TRBJ1-2, the V gene TRBV19; D ambiguous. The CDR3 is 14 residues long. Trimming took off 2 bases at V and 4 bases at J, with 11 bases between the two ends. Germline V CDR1 and CDR2: LNHDA, SQIVND (reference sequence). CDR3 coding DNA: TGTGCCAGTAGTATACCGAGACTGTTCTATGGCTACACCTTC. It is translated as CASSIPRLFYGYTF.

This clonotype is medium-sized within its sample. The chain joins TRBV29-1 to TRBJ2-1; no clear D. V lost 4 bases and J 6 bases, leaving 16 bases between the germline ends. CDR1 and CDR2 (germline): SQVTM, ANQGSEA. The CDR3 is 14 residues long. DNA for the CDR3: TGCAGCGTTGGGCTGCGTGGGGATATCAATGAGCAGTTCTTC. Amino acid sequence: CSVGLRGDINEQFF.

The chain uses TRBV19 and TRBJ1-2; possibly TRBD1 for D (6 bases). Germline lookup yields CDR1 LNHDA and CDR2 SQIVND (reference sequence). The CDR3 sequence is 11 residues long. V lost 7 bases and J lost 7, with 10 bases in between. CDR3 sequence: CASKWGPGYTF. As DNA, the CDR3 is TGTGCCAGTAAATGGGGGCCTGGCTACACCTTC.

This clonotype was observed a few times. This chain joins TRBV7-2 and TRBJ2-2; 7 positions agree with TRBD1. The CDR3 is 17 residues long. Unmatched junction bases numbered 10, after V lost 5 bases and J lost 1 base. Per the germline V gene, CDR1 is SGHTA and CDR2 is FQGNSA. CDR3: CASSLLAGTVNTGELFF. The CDR3 coding sequence is TGTGCCAGCAGCCTACTCGCCGGGACAGTGAACACCGGGGAGCTGTTTTTT.

This clonotype is deemed medium-sized. This chain joins TRBV29-1 and TRBJ1-4; TRBD1 might be the D (5 bases). The CDR3 extends over 13 amino acids. Germline CDR1 reads SQVTM; CDR2 reads ANQGSEA. V was clipped by 6 bases and J by 9 bases, with 17 bases between them. The CDR3 DNA reads TGCAGCGTCGAAAAAGGGGAAGGGAAAAAACTGTTTTTT. Amino acid sequence: CSVEKGEGKKLFF.

Judged by abundance, this clonotype is medium-sized. The rearrangement links TRBV5-4 to TRBJ1-6; D is undetermined. CDR3 length equals 13 residues. Between the trimmed V and J ends, which lost 1 base and 14 bases, there was a span of 13 bases. Germline CDR1 is SGHNT and CDR2 is YYREEE (reference sequence). CDR3 in DNA: TGTGCCAGCAGCTTGTGGACGGGAGCAACCCTCCACTTT. It is translated as CASSLWTGATLHF.

Within the sample, this clonotype is medium-sized. This sequence joins TRBV12-3 or TRBV12-4 and TRBJ2-1; the match to TRBD1 covers 11 bases. Trimming at V came to 6 bases and at J to 0 bases, leaving 10 bases not matched to a gene. This CDR3 is built from 18 residues. In DNA, the CDR3 is TGTGCCAGCAGCCCCGGGACAGGGGGACAAAGCTCCTACAATGAGCAGTTCTTC. It yields the protein CASSPGTGGQSSYNEQFF.

The V call is TRBV7-2, the J call TRBJ1-6; no firm D call. Trimming removed 6 bases from V and 10 bases from J, with 19 bases in between. Germline loops: CDR1 SGHTA, CDR2 FQGNSA. This CDR3 region has 15 residues. CDR3 loop: CASSSRRPETSPLHF. The CDR3 DNA sequence: TGTGCCAGCAGTTCACGCCGACCAGAAACCTCACCCCTCCACTTT.

This clonotype has a single count. Written as DNA, the CDR3 is TGTGCCAGCAGCAGAAACATCGGCCGCTCCTACGAGCAGTACTTC. This codes for CASSRNIGRSYEQYF. The V gene is TRBV14, the J gene TRBJ2-7; no definite D call. The CDR3 is 15 residues long. Per the germline V gene, CDR1 is SGHDN and CDR2 is FVKESK. The ends were cut back, 5 bases at V and 0 bases at J, with 14 bases in the middle.

This clonotype was picked up a small number of times. This chain joins TRBV30 and TRBJ1-2; 7 bases are shared with TRBD1. V shed 4 bases and J 8 bases; nucleotides not matched to a gene: 10. The CDR3 has 13 residues. The V gene's germline CDR1 is GTSNPN and CDR2 SVGIG (reference sequence). Written as DNA, the CDR3 is TGTGCCTGGAAAGGGGGCTTAGGAGGCGGCTACACCTTC. This sequence encodes CAWKGGLGGGYTF.

In its sample, this clonotype was seen a few times. The gene calls are TRBV24-1 and TRBJ2-1, with unresolved D. The length of the CDR3 is 13 residues. Trimming shortened V by 5 bases and J by 8 bases, and 12 bases separated the two germline ends. Germline V gene sequence: CDR1 KGHDR, CDR2 SFDVKD. The CDR3 DNA sequence: TGTGCCACCAGTGCCCCGCCACGGGATGAGCAGTTCTTC. Encoded protein: CATSAPPRDEQFF.

This chain joins TRBV11-2 and TRBJ2-7; 12 positions match TRBD1. In germline, CDR1 is SGHAT, CDR2 FQNNGV. The J segment lost 1 base and the V segment lost 3 bases, leaving 10 bases of the junction unmatched. The CDR3 spans 18 residues. The CDR3 is CASSFSGGTGGRSYEQYF. The CDR3 coding sequence is TGTGCCAGCAGCTTTTCAGGAGGGACAGGGGGCCGATCCTACGAGCAGTACTTC.

This clonotype appeared many times. This chain uses TRBV5-5 with TRBJ2-7; no reliable D call. CDR1 is SGHKS and CDR2 is YYEKEE in the germline V gene (reference sequence). This CDR3 contains 13 residues. The germline V and J ends were trimmed by 2 bases and 7 bases, with 13 bases remaining between them. CDR3 region: CASSLAGSREQYF. The CDR3 nucleotides read TGTGCCAGCAGCTTAGCCGGGTCGCGGGAGCAGTACTTC.

The rearrangement uses TRBV6-4 and TRBJ1-2, with 7 nucleotides matching TRBD1. The CDR3 has 15 amino acids. V lost 4 bases to trimming and J lost 2 bases; unmatched junction nucleotides: 7. In germline, CDR1 is MRHNA, CDR2 SNTAGT. DNA for the CDR3: TGTGCCAGCAGTGCAGAGACAGGGAAAAACTATGGCTACACCTTC. Translation: CASSAETGKNYGYTF.

This chain connects TRBV6-5 to TRBJ2-7, with D tentatively TRBD2 (6 bases). This CDR3 region has 12 residues. Per germline, CDR1 MNHEY and CDR2 SVGAGI. The V end was cut by 8 bases, the J end by 3 bases, with 11 bases between. CDR3 sequence: CASFGSYYEQYF. In nucleotides, the CDR3 is TGTGCCAGCTTCGGGAGTTACTACGAGCAGTACTTC.

By frequency in the sample, this clonotype is medium-sized. The chain carries TRBV30 and TRBJ1-4; D call uncertain. Trimming took 3 bases from V and 4 from J, leaving 12 bases between them. From germline, CDR1 is GTSNPN and CDR2 SVGIG (reference sequence). The CDR3 is 14 amino acids. In DNA, the CDR3 is TGTGCCTGGAGACGTCCAGGCAGTAATGAAAAACTGTTTTTT. Translated, it gives CAWRRPGSNEKLFF.

The J gene is TRBJ2-2, the V gene TRBV6-5; 9 nucleotides match TRBD1. The CDR3 totals 16 residues. Germline V CDR1 and CDR2: MNHEY, SVGAGI. J gave up 1 base and V 8 bases, and 8 bases lay outside the gene matches. The CDR3 DNA reads TGTGCCAGCTCCCACAAGGGACAGGGGAACACCGGGGAGCTGTTTTTT. Protein sequence: CASSHKGQGNTGELFF.

This clonotype was seen only a few times. The V and J genes are TRBV7-3 and TRBJ2-2, with 7 bases identical to TRBD1. From germline, CDR1 is SGHTA and CDR2 FQGTGA. With V trimmed by 5 bases and J by 4 bases, 7 bases remained unmatched. The CDR3 runs to 15 residues. This CDR3 is CASSRDRRGTGELFF. CDR3 nucleotides: TGTGCCAGCAGCCGGGACAGAAGGGGCACCGGGGAGCTGTTTTTT.

CDR3 residues: CASSFQSPSGNSYEQYF. CDR3 nucleotides: TGTGCCAGCAGCTTTCAATCTCCATCGGGAAACTCCTACGAGCAGTACTTC. The rearrangement joins TRBV7-9 to TRBJ2-7, with TRBD2 as a possible D gene (5 bases). CDR3 length: 17 residues. V gave up 3 bases and J gave up 0 bases, with 18 bases separating them. Looked up from germline, CDR1 is SEHNR and CDR2 is FQNEAQ (reference sequence).

As for this clonotype: A much larger clone is a single base away; this may be a read error. This chain links TRBV6-1 with TRBJ2-1, with D hard to call. Germline V gene data show CDR1 as MNHNS and CDR2 as SASEGT. The CDR3 is 14 amino acids. The CDR3 nucleotides are TGTGCCAGCAGTGAAGGGAGCTCCTACAATGAGCAGATCTTC. It is translated as CASSEGSSYNEQIF.

This clonotype has more than one count but fewer than ten. The chain couples TRBV6-4 to TRBJ1-1; TRBD1 might be the D (6 bases). The CDR3 spans 13 residues. CDR1 is MRHNA, CDR2 SNTAGT, per germline. Deletions cut 4 bases from V and 4 bases from J, with 10 bases between. The CDR3 sequence is CASSVFRGTEAFF. CDR3 bases: TGTGCCAGCAGTGTGTTCAGGGGCACTGAAGCTTTCTTT.

The chain uses TRBV5-6 and TRBJ2-3, with 9 bases lining up with TRBD2. CDR3 length: 16 residues. Germline V gives CDR1 SGHDT, CDR2 YYEEEE. Trimming removed 4 bases from V and 8 bases from J; junction bases left unmatched: 14. CDR3 protein: CASSLGSAGGRGTQYF. CDR3 in DNA: TGTGCCAGCAGCCTGGGGTCGGCGGGAGGGAGAGGTACGCAGTATTTT.

By proportion, this clonotype is medium-sized (0.01 to 0.1%). The gene calls are TRBV30 and TRBJ2-2, with 8 bases matching TRBD1. The CDR3 length is 15 residues. Looked up from germline, CDR1 is GTSNPN and CDR2 is SVGIG (reference sequence). J gave up 3 bases and V 5 bases, and 8 bases lay outside the gene matches. CDR3 sequence reads: CAWARQGAHTGELFF. DNA of the CDR3: TGTGCCTGGGCCCGGCAGGGGGCGCACACCGGGGAGCTGTTTTTT.

This clonotype appeared a few times. The chain uses TRBV6-2 or TRBV6-3 and TRBJ2-3; 7 positions match TRBD1. J gave up 5 bases and V 0 bases, and 5 bases lay outside the gene matches. CDR1 is MNHEY and CDR2 is SVGEGT in the germline V gene. The CDR3 is 15 residues long. This CDR3 reads CASSYSTGIGDTQYF. The DNA for the CDR3 is TGTGCCAGCAGTTACTCGACAGGGATAGGAGATACGCAGTATTTT.

CDR3 sequence reads: CASNPGPSNYGYTF. In nucleotides, the CDR3 is TGTGCCAGCAACCCAGGACCGTCTAACTATGGCTACACCTTC. This chain links TRBV6-5 with TRBJ1-2; D unresolved. The V gene's germline CDR1 is MNHEY and CDR2 SVGAGI. Trimming removed 7 bases at V and 0 bases at J, with 12 bases between. This CDR3 is 14 amino acids long.

This clonotype has just a few counts. The genes are TRBV5-4 and TRBJ2-7; 12 bases fit TRBD2. Per the germline V gene, CDR1 is SGHNT and CDR2 is YYREEE (reference sequence). The length of the CDR3 is 17 residues. V was pared by 0 bases and J by 4 bases, with 8 bases of the junction left unmatched. The CDR3 sequence is CASSLVASGRARYEQYF. The DNA of the CDR3 is TGTGCCAGCAGCTTGGTGGCTAGCGGGAGGGCCCGGTACGAGCAGTACTTC.